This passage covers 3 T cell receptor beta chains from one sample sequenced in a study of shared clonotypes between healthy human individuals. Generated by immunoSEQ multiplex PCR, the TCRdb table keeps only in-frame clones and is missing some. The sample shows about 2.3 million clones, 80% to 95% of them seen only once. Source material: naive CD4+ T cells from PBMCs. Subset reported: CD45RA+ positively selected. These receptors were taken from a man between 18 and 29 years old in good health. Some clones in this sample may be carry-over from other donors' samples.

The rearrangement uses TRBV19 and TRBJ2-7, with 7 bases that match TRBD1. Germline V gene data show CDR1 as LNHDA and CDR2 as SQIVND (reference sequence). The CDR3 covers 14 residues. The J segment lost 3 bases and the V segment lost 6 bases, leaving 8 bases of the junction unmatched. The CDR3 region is CASRARDRRYEQYF. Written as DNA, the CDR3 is TGTGCCAGTAGGGCCCGGGACAGACGCTACGAGCAGTACTTC.

The DNA for the CDR3 is TGTGCCAGTGGGAGGGACGGAGCCTCTGGAAACACCATATATTTT. Encoded protein: CASGRDGASGNTIYF. J is TRBJ1-3 and V is TRBV19; a possible D gene is TRBD1 (5 bases). The CDR3 runs 15 residues. Trimming pared 8 bases from V and 0 bases from J, leaving 14 bases between. Germline-derived CDR1 and CDR2 are LNHDA and SQIVND (reference sequence). The complete variable domain, with remaining parts taken from reference TRBV19 and TRBJ1-3, reads DGGITQSPKYLFRKEGQNVTLSCEQNLNHDAMYWYRQDPGQGLRLIYYSQIVNDFQKGDIAEGYSVSREKKESFPLTVTSAQKNPTAFYLCASGRDGASGNTIYFGEGSWLTVV.

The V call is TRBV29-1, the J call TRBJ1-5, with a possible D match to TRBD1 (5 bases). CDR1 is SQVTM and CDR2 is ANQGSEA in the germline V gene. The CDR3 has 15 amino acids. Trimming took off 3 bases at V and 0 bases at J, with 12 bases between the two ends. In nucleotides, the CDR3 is TGCAGCGTTGAGATTGGGCAGGGTAGCAATCAGCCCCAGCATTTT. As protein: CSVEIGQGSNQPQHF.